These T cell receptor beta chains were read from a single sample in a study of cytomegalovirus exposure and HLA in healthy donors. Profiling relied on immunoSEQ multiplex PCR, and the TCRdb table lists in-frame clones only, not all of them. The data show approximately 210,000 clones, about four fifths seen once. The sample was PBMCs. The receptors shown here come from a man aged 18-30 years in good health and CMV-seronegative. Each CDR3 is given with its conserved first and last residue. A D gene is named only where the DNA matches it firmly. Size is omitted from some rows. Given values are once, few, many or a class for expanded clones.

d_gene: .; v_gene: TRBV6-1; j_gene: TRBJ1-1; abundance: once; CDR3aa: CASSEVRNTEAFF; CDR3nt: TGTGCCAGCAGTGAAGTTAGGAACACTGAAGCTTTCTTT
d_gene: TRBD1; v_gene: TRBV7-2; j_gene: TRBJ2-1; abundance: .; CDR3aa: CASRQGGSYNEQFF; CDR3nt: TGTGCCAGCAGACAGGGGGGTTCCTACAATGAGCAGTTCTTC
d_gene: .; v_gene: TRBV5-4; j_gene: TRBJ2-7; abundance: .; CDR3aa: CASSLRGYEQYF; CDR3nt: TGTGCCAGCAGCCTCCGGGGGTACGAGCAGTACTTC
d_gene: TRBD2; v_gene: TRBV28; j_gene: TRBJ2-1; abundance: .; CDR3aa: CASSLSGKSPNEQFF; CDR3nt: TGTGCCAGCAGTCTTAGCGGGAAGTCCCCCAATGAGCAGTTCTTC
d_gene: .; v_gene: TRBV10-3; j_gene: TRBJ1-2; abundance: .; CDR3aa: CAISEREQDPGYTF; CDR3nt: TGTGCCATCAGTGAGCGCGAACAGGACCCAGGCTACACCTTC
d_gene: TRBD1; v_gene: TRBV29-1; j_gene: TRBJ2-7; abundance: .; CDR3aa: CSVRQTGGFEQYF; CDR3nt: TGCAGCGTTAGACAGACAGGGGGTTTCGAGCAGTACTTC
d_gene: .; v_gene: TRBV7-8; j_gene: TRBJ2-3; abundance: .; CDR3aa: CASSLSGLSTDTQYF; CDR3nt: TGTGCCAGCAGCTTATCAGGTCTTAGTACAGATACGCAGTATTTT
d_gene: .; v_gene: TRBV28; j_gene: TRBJ1-5; abundance: once; CDR3aa: CASSLGGVRDQPQHF; CDR3nt: TGTGCCAGCAGTTTAGGAGGGGTACGGGATCAGCCCCAGCATTTT
d_gene: .; v_gene: TRBV5-1; j_gene: TRBJ2-7; abundance: .; CDR3aa: CASSLGVGRGTYEQYF; CDR3nt: TGCGCCAGCAGCTTGGGGGTTGGCAGGGGAACCTACGAGCAGTACTTC
d_gene: .; v_gene: TRBV7-2; j_gene: TRBJ2-1; abundance: .; CDR3aa: CASRGSGYNEQFF; CDR3nt: TGTGCCAGCAGAGGTAGCGGCTACAATGAGCAGTTCTTC
d_gene: TRBD1; v_gene: TRBV28; j_gene: TRBJ1-2; abundance: .; CDR3aa: CASSSLALDRGEYGYTF; CDR3nt: TGTGCCAGCAGTTCCCTCGCCCTGGACAGGGGTGAATATGGCTACACCTTC
d_gene: .; v_gene: TRBV11-2; j_gene: TRBJ1-6; abundance: .; CDR3aa: CASSRRAIVQSSYNSPLHF; CDR3nt: TGTGCCAGCAGCCGGAGGGCCATAGTCCAGAGCTCCTATAATTCACCCCTCCACTTT
d_gene: TRBD2; v_gene: TRBV5-6; j_gene: TRBJ2-1; abundance: .; CDR3aa: CASSLGLAVSYNEQFF; CDR3nt: TGTGCCAGCAGCTTGGGCCTAGCGGTATCCTACAATGAGCAGTTCTTC
d_gene: .; v_gene: TRBV6-5; j_gene: TRBJ1-1; abundance: .; CDR3aa: CASTNLITEAFF; CDR3nt: TGTGCCAGCACCAACTTAATCACTGAAGCTTTCTTT
d_gene: .; v_gene: TRBV19; j_gene: TRBJ2-2; abundance: .; CDR3aa: CASWGPEDTPGKLFF; CDR3nt: TGTGCCAGTTGGGGGCCAGAGGATACACCGGGGAAACTGTTTTTT
d_gene: TRBD1; v_gene: TRBV19; j_gene: TRBJ1-5; abundance: .; CDR3aa: CASRRQGISQPQHF; CDR3nt: TGTGCCAGTAGGCGACAGGGCATCAGTCAGCCCCAGCATTTT
d_gene: TRBD1; v_gene: TRBV7-7; j_gene: TRBJ1-1; abundance: .; CDR3aa: CASRDRSSNTEAFF; CDR3nt: TGTGCTAGCAGGGACAGGTCCTCTAACACTGAAGCTTTCTTT
d_gene: TRBD1; v_gene: TRBV5-1; j_gene: TRBJ1-2; abundance: .; CDR3aa: CASSVGDRGDYGYTF; CDR3nt: TGCGCCAGCAGCGTCGGGGACAGGGGAGACTATGGCTACACCTTC
d_gene: TRBD2; v_gene: TRBV6-1; j_gene: TRBJ2-3; abundance: few; CDR3aa: CASSELAGGPDTQYF; CDR3nt: TGTGCCAGCAGTGAACTAGCGGGGGGGCCAGATACGCAGTATTTT
d_gene: .; v_gene: TRBV29-1; j_gene: TRBJ1-1; abundance: .; CDR3aa: CSVAFRGNTEAFF; CDR3nt: TGCAGCGTCGCCTTCAGGGGGAACACTGAAGCTTTCTTT
d_gene: TRBD2; v_gene: TRBV16; j_gene: TRBJ2-1; abundance: .; CDR3aa: CASSQPLAREGSYNEQFF; CDR3nt: TGTGCCAGCAGCCAGCCCCTAGCGCGGGAGGGCTCCTACAATGAGCAGTTCTTC
d_gene: TRBD1; v_gene: TRBV28; j_gene: TRBJ1-2; abundance: .; CDR3aa: CASSSGTASPSNYGYTF; CDR3nt: TGTGCCAGCAGTTCAGGGACAGCCTCTCCTTCTAACTATGGCTACACCTTC
d_gene: .; v_gene: TRBV5-1; j_gene: TRBJ1-1; abundance: .; CDR3aa: CASRPLLGGGTEAFF; CDR3nt: TGCGCCAGCAGACCTCTGCTGGGCGGGGGCACTGAAGCTTTCTTT
d_gene: .; v_gene: TRBV18; j_gene: TRBJ1-1; abundance: .; CDR3aa: CASSPVAGLNTEAFF; CDR3nt: TGTGCCAGCTCACCAGTCGCAGGGCTGAACACTGAAGCTTTCTTT
d_gene: .; v_gene: TRBV4-3; j_gene: TRBJ2-7; abundance: few; CDR3aa: CASSQDNGGASRYYEQYF; CDR3nt: TGCGCCAGCAGCCAAGATAATGGGGGGGCCTCTCGGTACTACGAGCAGTACTTC
d_gene: .; v_gene: TRBV4-2; j_gene: TRBJ1-5; abundance: .; CDR3aa: CASSQAAGIGNQPQHF; CDR3nt: TGTGCCAGCAGCCAAGCGGCCGGGATAGGGAATCAGCCCCAGCATTTT
d_gene: .; v_gene: TRBV30; j_gene: TRBJ1-5; abundance: .; CDR3aa: CAWNPTGIGQPQHF; CDR3nt: TGTGCCTGGAACCCTACAGGGATTGGACAGCCCCAGCATTTT
d_gene: TRBD1; v_gene: TRBV7-9; j_gene: TRBJ1-5; abundance: .; CDR3aa: CSSSSAGQSSNQPQHF; CDR3nt: TGTTCCAGCAGCTCCGCGGGACAGAGTAGCAATCAGCCCCAGCATTTT
d_gene: TRBD1; v_gene: TRBV4-3; j_gene: TRBJ2-1; abundance: .; CDR3aa: CASSQETGTGGWDEQFF; CDR3nt: TGCGCCAGCAGCCAAGAAACCGGGACAGGGGGTTGGGATGAGCAGTTCTTC
d_gene: .; v_gene: TRBV5-6; j_gene: TRBJ2-5; abundance: .; CDR3aa: CASSPQGKTQYF; CDR3nt: TGTGCCAGCAGCCCACAGGGAAAGACCCAGTACTTC
d_gene: TRBD2; v_gene: TRBV25-1; j_gene: TRBJ2-1; abundance: .; CDR3aa: CASSGPGASGRNEQFF; CDR3nt: TGTGCCAGCAGTGGACCAGGGGCTAGCGGGAGGAATGAGCAGTTCTTC
d_gene: TRBD1; v_gene: TRBV7-2; j_gene: TRBJ1-1; abundance: .; CDR3aa: CASSLAPTGVGTEAFF; CDR3nt: TGTGCCAGCAGCTTAGCCCCGACAGGGGTTGGTACTGAAGCTTTCTTT
d_gene: TRBD2; v_gene: TRBV18; j_gene: TRBJ2-3; abundance: .; CDR3aa: CASSPGTTLSTDTQYF; CDR3nt: TGTGCCAGCTCACCCGGGACTACCCTAAGCACAGATACGCAGTATTTT
d_gene: TRBD1; v_gene: TRBV2; j_gene: TRBJ2-7; abundance: .; CDR3aa: CASSESGQVSYEQYF; CDR3nt: TGTGCCAGCAGTGAATCGGGACAGGTGTCCTACGAGCAGTACTTC
d_gene: TRBD2; v_gene: TRBV29-1; j_gene: TRBJ2-2; abundance: .; CDR3aa: CSVSGTSGGNTGELFF; CDR3nt: TGCAGCGTCTCCGGGACTAGCGGGGGTAACACCGGGGAGCTGTTTTTT
d_gene: TRBD2; v_gene: TRBV25-1; j_gene: TRBJ2-7; abundance: once; CDR3aa: CASKGLAASYEQYF; CDR3nt: TGTGCCAGCAAGGGACTAGCGGCTTCCTACGAGCAGTACTTC
d_gene: .; v_gene: TRBV10-1; j_gene: TRBJ1-3; abundance: .; CDR3aa: CASSESTGRNTIYF; CDR3nt: TGCGCCAGCAGTGAGTCGACGGGAAGAAACACCATATATTTT
d_gene: TRBD2; v_gene: TRBV5-6; j_gene: TRBJ2-3; abundance: .; CDR3aa: CASSPRTSGSAGDTQYF; CDR3nt: TGTGCCAGCAGCCCCCGGACTAGCGGGAGCGCAGGGGATACGCAGTATTTT
d_gene: .; v_gene: TRBV28; j_gene: TRBJ2-1; abundance: .; CDR3aa: CASSSPGASTGSVF; CDR3nt: TGTGCCAGCAGTTCCCCAGGGGCCTCCACGGGGTCGGTCTTC
d_gene: TRBD2; v_gene: TRBV28; j_gene: TRBJ2-7; abundance: .; CDR3aa: CASSLPWGTRAYEQYF; CDR3nt: TGTGCCAGCAGTCTCCCCTGGGGGACTAGAGCCTACGAGCAGTACTTC
d_gene: TRBD1; v_gene: TRBV30; j_gene: TRBJ1-5; abundance: .; CDR3aa: CAWGQVYSNQPQHF; CDR3nt: TGTGCCTGGGGACAGGTCTATAGCAATCAGCCCCAGCATTTT
d_gene: .; v_gene: TRBV2; j_gene: TRBJ1-1; abundance: .; CDR3aa: CASSEAPRARGTEAFF; CDR3nt: TGTGCCAGCAGTGAAGCGCCCAGGGCCCGAGGCACTGAAGCTTTCTTT